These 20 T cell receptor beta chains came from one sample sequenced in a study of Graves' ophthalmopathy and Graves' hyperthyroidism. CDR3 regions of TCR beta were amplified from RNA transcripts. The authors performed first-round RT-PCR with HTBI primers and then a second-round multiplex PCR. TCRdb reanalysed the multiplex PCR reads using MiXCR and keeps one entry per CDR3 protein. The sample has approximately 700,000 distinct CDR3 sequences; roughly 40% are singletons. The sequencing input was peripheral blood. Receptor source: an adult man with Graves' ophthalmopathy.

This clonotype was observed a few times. This chain's CDR3 is CASSPEGNVRSYEQYF. CDR3 coding DNA: TGTGCCAGCAGCCCCGAGGGTAATGTGCGGTCCTACGAGCAGTACTTC. This rearrangement joins TRBV7-9 to TRBJ2-7; weak D call: TRBD2 (5 bases). CDR1 is SEHNR and CDR2 is FQNEAQ in the germline V gene (reference sequence). The CDR3 length is 16 residues. The V end lost 5 bases, the J end lost 1 base, and 18 bases lay between the germline ends.

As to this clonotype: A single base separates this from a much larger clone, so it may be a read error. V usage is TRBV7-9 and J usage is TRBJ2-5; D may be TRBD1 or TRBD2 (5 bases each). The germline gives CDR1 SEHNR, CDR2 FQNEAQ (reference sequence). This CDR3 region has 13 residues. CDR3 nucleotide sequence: TGTGCCAACAGCTTGTGGGGGTGGGAGACCCAGTACTTC. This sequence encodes CANSLWGWETQYF.

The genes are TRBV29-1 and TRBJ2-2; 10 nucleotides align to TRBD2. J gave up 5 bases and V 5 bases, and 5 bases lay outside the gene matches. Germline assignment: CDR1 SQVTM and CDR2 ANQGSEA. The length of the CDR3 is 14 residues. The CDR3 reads CSVLAGEGTGELFF. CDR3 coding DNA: TGCAGCGTTCTAGCGGGAGAAGGGACCGGGGAGCTGTTTTTT.

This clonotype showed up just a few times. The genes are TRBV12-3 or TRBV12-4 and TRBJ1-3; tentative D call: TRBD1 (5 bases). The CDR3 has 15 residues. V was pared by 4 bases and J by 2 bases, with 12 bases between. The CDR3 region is CASSSSGLTGNTIYF. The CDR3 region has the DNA TGTGCCAGCAGTTCCTCAGGGTTGACTGGAAACACCATATATTTT.

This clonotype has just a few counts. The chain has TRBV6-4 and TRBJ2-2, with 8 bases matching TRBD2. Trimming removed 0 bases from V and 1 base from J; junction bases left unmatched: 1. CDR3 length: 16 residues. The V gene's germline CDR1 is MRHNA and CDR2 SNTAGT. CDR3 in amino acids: CASSDSLAGNTGELFF. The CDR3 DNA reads TGTGCCAGCAGTGACTCCCTAGCGGGGAACACCGGGGAGCTGTTTTTT.

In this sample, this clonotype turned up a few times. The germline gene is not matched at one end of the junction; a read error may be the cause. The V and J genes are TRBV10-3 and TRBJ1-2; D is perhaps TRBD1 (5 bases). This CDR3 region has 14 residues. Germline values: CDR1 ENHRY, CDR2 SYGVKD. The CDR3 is CASSSNVRGYGYTF. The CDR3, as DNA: TGTGCCAGCAGTAGTAATGTTAGGGGCTATGGCTACACCTTC.

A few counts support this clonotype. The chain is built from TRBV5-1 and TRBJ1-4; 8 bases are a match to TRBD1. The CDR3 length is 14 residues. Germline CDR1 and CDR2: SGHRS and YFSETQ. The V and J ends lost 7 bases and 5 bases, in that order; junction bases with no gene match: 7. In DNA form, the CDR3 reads TGCGCCAGCCAAATCGGGACAGGAAATGAAAAACTGTTTTTT. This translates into CASQIGTGNEKLFF. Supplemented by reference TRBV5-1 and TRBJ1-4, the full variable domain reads KAGVTQTPRYLIKTRGQQVTLSCSPISGHRSVSWYQQTPGQGLQFLFEYFSETQRNKGNFPGRFSGRQFSNSRSEMNVSTLELGDSALYLCASQIGTGNEKLFFGSGTQLSVL.

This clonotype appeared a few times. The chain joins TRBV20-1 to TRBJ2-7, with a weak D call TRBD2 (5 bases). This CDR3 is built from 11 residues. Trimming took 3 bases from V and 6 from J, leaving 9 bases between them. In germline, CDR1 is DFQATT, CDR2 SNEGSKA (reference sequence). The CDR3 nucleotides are TGCAGTGCTAGTCTAGAGGGCGAGCAGTACTTC. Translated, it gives CSASLEGEQYF.

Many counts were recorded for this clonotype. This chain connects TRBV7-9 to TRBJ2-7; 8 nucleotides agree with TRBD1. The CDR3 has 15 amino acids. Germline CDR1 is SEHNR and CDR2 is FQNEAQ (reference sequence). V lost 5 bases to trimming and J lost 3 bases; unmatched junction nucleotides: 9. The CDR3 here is CASSQTTGANYEQYF. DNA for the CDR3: TGTGCCAGCAGCCAGACGACAGGGGCAAACTACGAGCAGTACTTC.

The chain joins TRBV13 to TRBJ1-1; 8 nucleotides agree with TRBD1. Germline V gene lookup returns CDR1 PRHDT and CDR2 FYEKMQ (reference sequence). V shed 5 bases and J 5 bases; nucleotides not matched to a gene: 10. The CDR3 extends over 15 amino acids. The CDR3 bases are TGTGCCAGCAGCCCAGAAGGACAGGGACAAACTGAAGCTTTCTTT. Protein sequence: CASSPEGQGQTEAFF.

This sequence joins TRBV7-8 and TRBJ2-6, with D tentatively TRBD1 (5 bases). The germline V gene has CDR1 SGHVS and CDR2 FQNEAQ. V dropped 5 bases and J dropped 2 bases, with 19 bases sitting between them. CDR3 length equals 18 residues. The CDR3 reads CASSPNVGATPGANVLTF. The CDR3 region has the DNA TGTGCCAGCAGCCCCAACGTTGGGGCGACCCCTGGGGCCAACGTCCTGACTTTC.

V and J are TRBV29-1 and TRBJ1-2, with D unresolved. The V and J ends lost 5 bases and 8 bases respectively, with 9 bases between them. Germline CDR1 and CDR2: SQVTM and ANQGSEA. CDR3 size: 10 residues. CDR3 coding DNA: TGCAGCGTTCGAAGGACCGGCTACACCTTC. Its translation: CSVRRTGYTF.

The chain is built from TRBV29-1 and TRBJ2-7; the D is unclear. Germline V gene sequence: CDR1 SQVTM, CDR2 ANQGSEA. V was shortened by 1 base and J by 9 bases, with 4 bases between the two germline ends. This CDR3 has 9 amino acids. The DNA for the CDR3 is TGCAGCGTTGAAGGGGGGCAGTACTTC. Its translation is CSVEGGQYF.

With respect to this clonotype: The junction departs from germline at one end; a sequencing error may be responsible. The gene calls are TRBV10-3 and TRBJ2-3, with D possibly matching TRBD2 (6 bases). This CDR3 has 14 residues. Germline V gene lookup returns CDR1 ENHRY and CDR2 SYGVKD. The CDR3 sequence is CASSFGGLTDTQYF. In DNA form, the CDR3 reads TGTGCCAGCAGTTTCGGGGGTCTGACAGATACGCAGTATTTT.

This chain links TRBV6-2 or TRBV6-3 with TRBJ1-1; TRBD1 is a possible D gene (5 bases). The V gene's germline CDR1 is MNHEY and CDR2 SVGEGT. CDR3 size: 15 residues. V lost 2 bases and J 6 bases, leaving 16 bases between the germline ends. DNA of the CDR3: TGTGCCAGCAGTTACGACCCCCACCCCAGGGCTGAAGCTTTCTTT. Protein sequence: CASSYDPHPRAEAFF.

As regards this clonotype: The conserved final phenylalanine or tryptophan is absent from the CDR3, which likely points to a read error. The CDR3 DNA is TGTGCCAGCAGTTCTGGACCCTATGGCTACACCCTC. Its translation is CASSSGPYGYTL. V and J are TRBV6-4 and TRBJ1-2, with D uncertain. The CDR3 runs to 12 residues. The V gene lost 5 bases and the J gene lost 4 bases, with 8 bases spanning the gap. Germline V gives CDR1 MRHNA, CDR2 SNTAGT.

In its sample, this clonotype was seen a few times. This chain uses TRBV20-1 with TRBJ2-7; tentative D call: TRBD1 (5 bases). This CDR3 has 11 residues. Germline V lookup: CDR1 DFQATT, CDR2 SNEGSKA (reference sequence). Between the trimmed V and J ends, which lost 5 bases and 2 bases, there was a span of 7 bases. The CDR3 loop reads CSAQTAYEQYF. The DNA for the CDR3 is TGCAGTGCTCAGACAGCCTACGAGCAGTACTTC.

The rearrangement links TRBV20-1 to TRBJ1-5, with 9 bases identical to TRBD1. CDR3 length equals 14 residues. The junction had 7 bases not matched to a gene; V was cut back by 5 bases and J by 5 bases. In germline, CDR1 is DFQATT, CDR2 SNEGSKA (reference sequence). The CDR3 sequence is CSAAGTGFDQPQHF. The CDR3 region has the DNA TGCAGTGCTGCCGGGACAGGGTTCGATCAGCCCCAGCATTTT.

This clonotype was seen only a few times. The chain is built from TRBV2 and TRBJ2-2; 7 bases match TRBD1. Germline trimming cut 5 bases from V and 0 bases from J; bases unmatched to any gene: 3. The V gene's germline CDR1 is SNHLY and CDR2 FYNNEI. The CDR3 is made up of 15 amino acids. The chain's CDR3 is CASSRDRTNTGELFF. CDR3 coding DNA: TGTGCCAGCAGTAGGGACAGAACGAACACCGGGGAGCTGTTTTTT.

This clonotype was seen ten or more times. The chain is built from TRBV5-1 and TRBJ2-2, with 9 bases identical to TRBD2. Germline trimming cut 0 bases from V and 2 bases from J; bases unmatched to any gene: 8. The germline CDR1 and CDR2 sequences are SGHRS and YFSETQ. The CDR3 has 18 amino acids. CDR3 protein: CASSLALAGRFNTGELFF. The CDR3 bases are TGCGCCAGCAGCTTGGCCCTAGCGGGACGCTTTAACACCGGGGAGCTGTTTTTT.